The 32 T cell receptor beta chains below were found in one sample sequenced in a study of cytomegalovirus exposure and HLA in healthy donors. The study ran its PCR with 60 Vbeta and 13 Jbeta primers. This table comes from immunoSEQ multiplex PCR, and its TCRdb copy is limited to in-frame clones, with some not included. Here the sample spans around 110,000 clones, roughly 80% being singletons. The sample comprised PBMCs. The source of these receptors is a man aged 55 to 69 in good health and CMV-seronegative.

The CDR3 nucleotides are TGTGCCAGCAGCCTAGGGAGCTCCTATAATTCACCCCTCCACTTT. Its protein is CASSLGSSYNSPLHF. The chain combines TRBV7-2 with TRBJ1-6; D call uncertain. There are 15 residues in the CDR3. From germline, CDR1 is SGHTA and CDR2 FQGNSA. V lost 5 bases and J 0 bases, leaving 8 bases between the germline ends.

The J gene is TRBJ2-5, the V gene TRBV7-2; 7 bases map to TRBD1. The junction had 8 bases not matched to a gene; V was cut back by 3 bases and J by 7 bases. This CDR3 has 14 amino acids. The germline gives CDR1 SGHTA, CDR2 FQGNSA. The CDR3: CASSFGTAGGTQYF. CDR3 in DNA: TGTGCCAGCAGCTTCGGGACAGCCGGAGGGACCCAGTACTTC.

The chain employs TRBV29-1 and TRBJ2-5; D perhaps matches TRBD2 (6 bases). Germline values: CDR1 SQVTM, CDR2 ANQGSEA. V was trimmed by 4 bases and J by 3 bases, leaving 9 bases between them. The CDR3 has 12 amino acids. This CDR3 reads CSVGRGKETQYF. The CDR3 nucleotides read TGCAGCGTTGGGAGGGGCAAAGAGACCCAGTACTTC.

This clone was seen just once. The gene calls are TRBV5-1 and TRBJ2-3; 8 bases line up with TRBD2. The J segment lost 0 bases and the V segment lost 4 bases, leaving 7 bases of the junction unmatched. Germline V gives CDR1 SGHRS, CDR2 YFSETQ. The CDR3 contains 16 residues. The CDR3 DNA reads TGCGCCAGCAGCGCCAACACGGGGGGGAGCACAGATACGCAGTATTTT. Protein product: CASSANTGGSTDTQYF.

This clone has just a few counts. This chain connects TRBV30 to TRBJ2-5; D gene unclear. Germline V gene lookup returns CDR1 GTSNPN and CDR2 SVGIG (reference sequence). Trimming removed 7 bases at V and 1 base at J, with 13 bases between. This CDR3 is built from 13 residues. The CDR3 loop reads CASSTWSQETQYF. CDR3 sequence (DNA): TGTGCCTCCTCAACGTGGAGCCAAGAGACCCAGTACTTC.

A few counts support this clone. The chain couples TRBV6-6 to TRBJ2-1, with D uncertain. Germline loops: CDR1 MNHNY, CDR2 SVGAGI (reference sequence). V lost 6 bases and J 7 bases, leaving 13 bases between the germline ends. The CDR3 consists of 13 residues. This chain's CDR3 is CASSPPRRNEQFF. CDR3 nucleotides: TGTGCCAGCAGCCCTCCCCGTCGGAATGAGCAGTTCTTC.

The chain couples TRBV18 to TRBJ1-2; 10 bases fit TRBD1. Germline values: CDR1 KGHSH, CDR2 LQKENI. CDR3 length equals 13 residues. The V gene end was trimmed by 4 bases and the J gene end by 8 bases; junction bases not matched to a gene: 4. The CDR3 loop reads CASSHGQGEGYTF. CDR3 nucleotide sequence: TGTGCCAGCTCACACGGACAGGGGGAAGGCTACACCTTC.

This CDR3 reads CASSLLAAGGNNEQFF. The CDR3 bases are TGTGCCAGCAGCTTATTGGCGGCGGGGGGAAACAATGAGCAGTTCTTC. This sequence joins TRBV7-2 and TRBJ2-1; 8 bases agree with TRBD2. Germline V gene data show CDR1 as SGHTA and CDR2 as FQGNSA. The CDR3 loop spans 16 amino acids. The trim removed 2 bases at V and 5 bases at J, leaving 8 bases unmatched.

This clone was counted once. The chain is built from TRBV5-1 and TRBJ2-1; TRBD2 matches 8 bases. The V segment lost 5 bases and the J segment 8 bases; nucleotides outside the gene matches: 12. Germline V CDR1 and CDR2: SGHRS, YFSETQ. The CDR3 sequence is 15 residues long. The CDR3 spells CASRSGGGTGHEQFF. The CDR3 DNA follows: TGCGCCAGCAGGTCCGGGGGGGGCACCGGCCATGAGCAGTTCTTC.

The chain employs TRBV7-2 and TRBJ1-3; possibly TRBD1 for D (5 bases). Germline assignment: CDR1 SGHTA and CDR2 FQGNSA. V was cut by 1 base and J by 4 bases, with 11 bases left in between. There are 15 residues in the CDR3. The CDR3 bases are TGTGCCAGCAGCTTAGGGGGCTTTGGGGGAAACACCATATATTTT. It codes for CASSLGGFGGNTIYF. The full variable domain, rest sourced from reference TRBV7-2 and TRBJ1-3, is GAGVSQSPSNKVTEKGKDVELRCDPISGHTALYWYRQSLGQGLEFLIYFQGNSAPDKSGLPSDRFSAERTGGSVSTLTIQRTQQEDSAVYLCASSLGGFGGNTIYFGEGSWLTVV.

This chain connects TRBV7-2 to TRBJ1-1, with TRBD1 as a possible D gene (6 bases). Deletions cut 3 bases from V and 3 bases from J, with 8 bases between. Germline V lookup: CDR1 SGHTA, CDR2 FQGNSA. The CDR3 totals 13 residues. The CDR3, as DNA: TGTGCCAGCAGCTTGGGGGGGCACACTGAAGCTTTCTTT. It yields the protein CASSLGGHTEAFF.

This clone has a handful of counts. The chain uses TRBV6-5 and TRBJ1-6; 9 bases map to TRBD1. Trimming cost V 0 bases and J 7 bases; bases outside gene matches: 4. This CDR3 has 16 amino acids. CDR1 and CDR2 (germline): MNHEY, SVGAGI. The CDR3 loop reads CASSYSGQGKNSPLHF. CDR3 sequence (DNA): TGTGCCAGCAGTTACTCGGGACAGGGCAAGAATTCACCCCTCCACTTT.

The chain has TRBV2 and TRBJ1-1; D call uncertain. The V and J ends lost 11 bases and 3 bases respectively, with 7 bases between them. Germline V gene lookup returns CDR1 SNHLY and CDR2 FYNNEI. This CDR3 is 10 amino acids long. The CDR3 nucleotides read TGTGCCCGCCGGGACACTGAAGCTTTCTTT. Translated, it gives CARRDTEAFF.

The chain employs TRBV5-5 and TRBJ1-3; no clear D gene. CDR1 is SGHKS, CDR2 YYEKEE, per germline (reference sequence). The CDR3 is 15 residues long. The germline V and J ends were trimmed by 5 bases and 7 bases, with 19 bases remaining between them. CDR3 nucleotide sequence: TGTGCCAGCAGAGCCGCGACATCAGGAGGGAACACCATATATTTT. As protein: CASRAATSGGNTIYF.

The chain joins TRBV7-2 to TRBJ2-1, with D tentatively TRBD1 (6 bases). The CDR3 spans 14 residues. V was clipped by 4 bases and J by 9 bases, with 16 bases between them. Germline CDR1 SGHTA, CDR2 FQGNSA. The CDR3 protein is CASSSQTGWSEQFF. CDR3 sequence (DNA): TGTGCCAGCAGCTCCCAGACAGGTTGGAGTGAGCAGTTCTTC.

To note about this clone: This specimen includes other DNA sequences encoding the same CDR3. The chain links TRBV5-1 to TRBJ2-5, with 10 bases identical to TRBD2. This CDR3 has 16 amino acids. CDR1 is SGHRS, CDR2 YFSETQ, per germline. V was pared by 0 bases and J by 2 bases, with 4 bases of the junction left unmatched. This CDR3 reads CASSLGLAGDQETQYF. For the CDR3, the DNA is TGCGCCAGCAGCTTGGGGCTAGCGGGGGATCAAGAGACCCAGTACTTC. Filled out from reference TRBV5-1 and TRBJ2-5, the complete variable domain reads KAGVTQTPRYLIKTRGQQVTLSCSPISGHRSVSWYQQTPGQGLQFLFEYFSETQRNKGNFPGRFSGRQFSNSRSEMNVSTLELGDSALYLCASSLGLAGDQETQYFGPGTRLLVL.

The J gene is TRBJ2-3, the V gene TRBV5-1; maybe TRBD2 (6 bases). CDR3 length: 14 amino acids. V was pared by 0 bases and J by 8 bases, with 13 bases between. Germline lookup yields CDR1 SGHRS and CDR2 YFSETQ. The DNA of the CDR3 is TGCGCCAGCAGCTTGGGGGACTTCGAGGGTACGCAGTATTTT. It encodes CASSLGDFEGTQYF. Full variable domain (missing parts from reference TRBV5-1 and TRBJ2-3): KAGVTQTPRYLIKTRGQQVTLSCSPISGHRSVSWYQQTPGQGLQFLFEYFSETQRNKGNFPGRFSGRQFSNSRSEMNVSTLELGDSALYLCASSLGDFEGTQYFGPGTRLTVL.

The rearrangement joins TRBV15 to TRBJ1-6; D remains unclear. In germline, CDR1 is LNHNV, CDR2 YYDKDF (reference sequence). V lost 0 bases, J lost 11 bases, and 11 bases lay in between. The CDR3 runs 14 residues. CDR3 nucleotide sequence: TGTGCCACCAGCAGAGATTTGAGGGATACACCCCTCCACTTT. Translated: CATSRDLRDTPLHF.

The gene calls are TRBV19 and TRBJ1-2; a weak D match, TRBD1 (6 bases). Per germline, CDR1 LNHDA and CDR2 SQIVND (reference sequence). V was cut by 4 bases and J by 0 bases, with 18 bases left in between. The CDR3 covers 17 residues. CDR3 protein: CASSTHSTGWPNYGYTF. The CDR3 region has the DNA TGTGCCAGTAGTACGCACTCGACAGGTTGGCCTAACTATGGCTACACCTTC.

The chain combines TRBV28 with TRBJ1-1, with D uncertain. With 4 bases removed from V and 0 bases from J, the gap between germline ends came to 3 bases. This CDR3 has 12 amino acids. Germline V CDR1 and CDR2: MDHEN, SYDVKM. Here the CDR3 reads CASSSVNTEAFF. CDR3 DNA: TGTGCCAGCAGTTCCGTGAACACTGAAGCTTTCTTT.

The gene calls are TRBV11-3 and TRBJ2-5; TRBD1 matches at 10 bases. V shed 5 bases, J shed 7 bases, and the junction held 13 bases outside the gene matches. The CDR3 covers 16 residues. Germline CDR1 and CDR2: SGHNT and YENEEA. In DNA, the CDR3 is TGTGCCAGCAGCCACTCCGTCGGGACAGGGGTTGTGACCCAGTACTTC. Translation: CASSHSVGTGVVTQYF.

This chain connects TRBV2 to TRBJ1-1; D gene ambiguous. CDR3 length equals 13 residues. Trimming shortened V by 4 bases and J by 4 bases, and 10 bases separated the two germline ends. The germline V gene has CDR1 SNHLY and CDR2 FYNNEI. The chain's CDR3 is CASSARGTTEAFF. As DNA, the CDR3 is TGTGCCAGCAGTGCTCGGGGAACCACTGAAGCTTTCTTT.

The V call is TRBV7-9, the J call TRBJ2-3, with 9 bases aligning to TRBD1. The CDR3 consists of 15 residues. V lost 4 bases to trimming and J lost 2 bases; unmatched junction nucleotides: 4. CDR1 and CDR2 (germline): SEHNR, FQNEAQ (reference sequence). CDR3 DNA: TGTGCCAGCAGCTCCGGGACAGGGATCACAGATACGCAGTATTTT. This codes for CASSSGTGITDTQYF.

The sample holds a few counts of this clone. The chain links TRBV4-3 to TRBJ1-1, with D unresolved. Germline-derived CDR1 and CDR2 are LGHNA and YSLEER. This CDR3 contains 13 residues. With 8 bases removed from V and 0 bases from J, the gap between germline ends came to 10 bases. As DNA, the CDR3 is TGCGCCAGCCGGGAAGGGATGAACACTGAAGCTTTCTTT. It codes for CASREGMNTEAFF.

The chain recombines TRBV5-1 with TRBJ2-2, with 15 bases lining up with TRBD2. The CDR3 is made up of 16 amino acids. Trimming at V came to 4 bases and at J to 6 bases, leaving 4 bases not matched to a gene. Germline V gives CDR1 SGHRS, CDR2 YFSETQ. DNA of the CDR3: TGCGCCAGCAGCCAAGGACTAGCGGGGGGGCCCGGGGAGCTGTTTTTT. Translating gives CASSQGLAGGPGELFF. The entire variable domain, with the rest obtained from reference TRBV5-1 and TRBJ2-2, is as follows: KAGVTQTPRYLIKTRGQQVTLSCSPISGHRSVSWYQQTPGQGLQFLFEYFSETQRNKGNFPGRFSGRQFSNSRSEMNVSTLELGDSALYLCASSQGLAGGPGELFFGEGSRLTVL.

The rearrangement uses TRBV15 and TRBJ2-5, with TRBD1 identical over 7 bases. Unmatched junction bases numbered 10, after V lost 5 bases and J lost 1 base. Germline CDR1 and CDR2: LNHNV and YYDKDF (reference sequence). The CDR3 is made up of 16 amino acids. CDR3 DNA sequence: TGTGCCACCAGCCGACACTCCGGGACAGCCCAAGAGACCCAGTACTTC. It codes for CATSRHSGTAQETQYF.

The rearrangement joins TRBV7-3 to TRBJ2-7, with D hard to call. Trimming took off 0 bases at V and 6 bases at J, with 9 bases between the two ends. The germline V gene has CDR1 SGHTA and CDR2 FQGTGA. The CDR3 extends over 13 amino acids. The CDR3 sequence is CASSLTQVSEQYV. The CDR3, as DNA: TGTGCCAGCAGCTTAACTCAGGTGTCCGAGCAGTACGTC.

The chain recombines TRBV5-6 with TRBJ2-1; 9 bases align to TRBD2. This CDR3 contains 16 residues. V lost 0 bases and J lost 1; bases outside the gene matches: 2. Per the germline V gene, CDR1 is SGHDT and CDR2 is YYEEEE. The CDR3 spells CASSLALAGSYNEQFF. In DNA form, the CDR3 reads TGTGCCAGCAGCTTGGCTCTAGCGGGGTCCTACAATGAGCAGTTCTTC.

The V and J genes are TRBV7-6 and TRBJ1-3; the match to TRBD1 covers 9 bases. The CDR3 runs to 17 residues. Unmatched junction bases numbered 17, after V lost 6 bases and J lost 8 bases. The germline V gene has CDR1 SGHVS and CDR2 FNYEAQ. The CDR3 sequence: CASSYTSPGQGPHTIYF. CDR3 sequence (DNA): TGTGCCAGCAGTTATACCTCGCCGGGACAGGGCCCACACACCATATATTTT.

The chain employs TRBV5-6 and TRBJ2-6; D is perhaps TRBD2 (6 bases). Germline V lookup: CDR1 SGHDT, CDR2 YYEEEE. Trimming removed 7 bases at V and 0 bases at J, with 17 bases between. The length of the CDR3 is 17 residues. The CDR3: CASRVRDLTSGANVLTF. For the CDR3, the DNA is TGTGCCAGCCGGGTGCGGGACTTAACCTCTGGGGCCAACGTCCTGACTTTC.

The CDR3 here is CSVGPTSGRTDTQYF. For the CDR3, the DNA is TGCAGCGTCGGACCGACTAGCGGGCGCACAGATACGCAGTATTTT. This chain uses TRBV29-1 with TRBJ2-3; 10 positions match TRBD2. CDR3 length: 15 amino acids. The germline CDR1 and CDR2 sequences are SQVTM and ANQGSEA. The trim removed 6 bases at V and 1 base at J, leaving 7 bases unmatched.

The genes are TRBV7-2 and TRBJ1-6, with 9 bases matching TRBD1. The V gene end was trimmed by 3 bases and the J gene end by 13 bases; junction bases not matched to a gene: 4. This CDR3 region has 13 residues. Looked up from germline, CDR1 is SGHTA and CDR2 is FQGNSA. The CDR3 sequence: CASSLDRGHPLHF. The CDR3 nucleotides read TGTGCCAGCAGCTTGGACAGGGGTCACCCCCTCCACTTT.